This T cell receptor (beta chain) was identified in a study of graft-versus-host responses after intestinal transplantation. Study-level information: As for transplant type, recipients had multivisceral, liver-intestinal, or isolated intestinal grafts. Tacrolimus and steroids were given for around 3 years to all recipients after anti-thymocyte globulin induction.

The method was immunoSEQ multiplex PCR; TCRdb's version includes in-frame clones alone and lacks a portion of them. The sample has some 44,000 clones; roughly 94% are singletons. Note on this clone: Its antigen is as yet unknown.

Findings and caveats of the study: Allograft clonal ratios (graft-versus-host to host-versus-graft) were high in patients who had graft-donor T cell macrochimerism. After transplant, early declines in HvG clones were associated with peak levels of circulating GvH clones.

This material consisted of PBMCs, taken around 330 days after intestinal transplant. The receptor was isolated from a human patient who received an intestinal transplant, so some T cells may come from the graft donor.

CDR3 protein: CASSLGPIEQYF. The CDR3 DNA reads as TGTGCCAGCAGTTTGGGTCCGATAGAGCAGTACTTC. The rearrangement joins TRBV6-6 to TRBJ2-7; no clear D gene. The CDR3 covers 12 residues. The germline V gene encodes CDR1 MNHNY and CDR2 SVGAGI (reference sequence). V shed 4 bases and J shed 7 bases, with 11 bases lying between them.